This T cell receptor beta chain was documented in a study of CD8 T cells in Susac syndrome (dated by TCRdb to about 2019). Regarding the study in general: The study used repertoire sequencing to test whether antigen drove CD8+ T cell activation and differentiation in Susac syndrome. Clonality of the CD8+ T cell repertoire was compared between about a dozen healthy donors, approximately 14 Susac syndrome patients and around 16 multiple sclerosis patients. Broad study findings and their caveats: The TCR sequencing and HLA analysis was acknowledged to have included a relatively small number of individuals.

A word on this clonotype: It has no known antigen specificity. Base qualities are not recorded, but no much larger clone differs from it by a single base.

The junction shows trimming of 4 bases on V and 4 bases on J, plus 21 bases between the germline ends. Via the germline V gene, CDR1 is KGHDR and CDR2 SFDVKD. The CDR3 starts with the cysteine, ends with the phenylalanine, and has 17 residues. Left in the record is the CDR3 DNA by itself, 51 bases read in frame from the first base. Peripheral blood CD8+ and CD4+ T cells from healthy donors, Susac syndrome patients and multiple sclerosis patients were profiled using high-throughput TCR beta sequencing. Treatment-naive patients with stable or active relapsing-remitting disease fulfilling revised McDonald criteria were used as multiple sclerosis controls. CD8+ TEMRA cells were enriched by FACS, while bulk CD8+ and CD4+ T cells were purified by magnetic negative isolation. Blood was drawn into EDTA tubes, processed within 24 hours, and PBMCs were isolated by density gradient centrifugation. PBMCs intended for TCR sequencing were frozen in liquid nitrogen and were later thawed in a 37 degrees C water bath. The sorted or isolated CD4+, CD8+ and CD8+ TEMRA cells had a purity of 90% or higher.

RNA was extracted using the RNeasy kit, and roughly 0.45 to 1 microgram was reverse transcribed with random hexamers. TCR beta CDR3 regions were amplified with the immunoSEQ multiplex PCR assay covering 54 Vbeta and 13 Jbeta segments. Bias from PCR amplification was corrected by using a synthetic template baseline for primer optimization and for computational correction. Per the authors' processing: Reads were annotated to V, D and J genes according to IMGT and were analyzed with immunoSEQ Analyzer, with only productive sequences retained. Clonality was calculated as one minus the Shannon entropy normalized by log2 of the number of productive unique sequences. For each patient and control, public and private clones were evaluated within the 100 most prevalent clones. Clones were defined as Susac-specific when absent from the healthy and MS cohorts, from fewer than 1,200 published viral clones and from other ImmuneACCESS disease sequences. TCRdb itself trimmed the public reads at Q25 with fastp, ran MiXCR and retained productive beta chains. Each entry merges the rows of one CDR3 protein and shows their most common DNA and genes. In this record, the V and J calls reflect TCRdb's handling and not the investigators' own analysis. The sample profile shows approximately 70,000 distinct CDR3 sequences; about 94% of them were found once. The top ten hold 0.55% to 0.7% of the sample.

This TCR derives from a human donor with multiple sclerosis. The sample was CD8+ T cells from PBMCs. The chain is made from TRBV24-1 and TRBJ2-5; the D gene is possibly TRBD1 or TRBD2, with 5 bases matching each. Read as DNA, the sequence is TGTGCCACCAGTGACGTGACCGGGACCTACCCCGGAGAGACCCAGTACTTC. The encoded protein is CATSDVTGTYPGETQYF.